Each of the 5 T cell receptor beta chains below was sequenced from the same sample in a study of CD8 T cells in Susac syndrome. A quantity of roughly 0.5 to 1 ug RNA underwent reverse transcription using random hexamers. TCRdb fed the immunoSEQ multiplex PCR reads into MiXCR, producing one record per CDR3 protein. The sample contains about 180,000 distinct CDR3 sequences, around 96% of which appear only once. Sample: CD8+ T cells from PBMCs. Receptors were obtained from a human donor with multiple sclerosis.

The chain couples TRBV19 to TRBJ2-7; maybe TRBD1 (5 bases). Trimming removed 3 bases from V and 3 bases from J, with 9 bases in between. The CDR3 is 13 amino acids. From germline, CDR1 is LNHDA and CDR2 SQIVND (reference sequence). In DNA form, the CDR3 reads TGTGCCAGTAGTATGGTAACAGGCTACGAGCAGTACTTC. Translation: CASSMVTGYEQYF.

The chain is built from TRBV4-1 and TRBJ2-1, with D possibly being TRBD2 (6 bases). The CDR3 has 16 residues. V was pared by 0 bases and J by 7 bases, with 16 bases between. The germline V gene has CDR1 MGHRA and CDR2 YSYEKL. The CDR3 spells CASSQEPGLRRNEQFF. In DNA form, the CDR3 reads TGCGCCAGCAGCCAAGAACCGGGACTCCGGAGGAATGAGCAGTTCTTC.

V gene TRBV20-1 combines with J gene TRBJ2-4, with TRBD2 as a possible D gene (6 bases). Trimming took 1 base from V and 6 from J, leaving 13 bases between them. Germline lookup yields CDR1 DFQATT and CDR2 SNEGSKA (reference sequence). The CDR3 extends over 14 amino acids. The CDR3: CSARGLEDGNIQYF. CDR3 DNA sequence: TGCAGTGCTAGAGGACTAGAGGACGGAAACATTCAGTACTTC.

The rearrangement links TRBV21-1 to TRBJ2-2. TRBV21-1 is shown as a pseudogene. The CDR3 is made up of 12 amino acids. This CDR3 is CASSNSSGELFF. The CDR3, as DNA: TGTGCCAGCAGCAACTCTTCCGGGGAGCTGTTTTTT.

This chain connects TRBV28 to TRBJ2-5; TRBD1 agrees at 7 bases. Germline trimming cut 6 bases from V and 5 bases from J; bases unmatched to any gene: 9. The CDR3 contains 14 residues. Germline CDR1 and CDR2: MDHEN and SYDVKM. CDR3 protein: CASRPPTGWETQYF. In DNA form, the CDR3 reads TGTGCCAGCAGACCCCCGACAGGGTGGGAGACCCAGTACTTC.